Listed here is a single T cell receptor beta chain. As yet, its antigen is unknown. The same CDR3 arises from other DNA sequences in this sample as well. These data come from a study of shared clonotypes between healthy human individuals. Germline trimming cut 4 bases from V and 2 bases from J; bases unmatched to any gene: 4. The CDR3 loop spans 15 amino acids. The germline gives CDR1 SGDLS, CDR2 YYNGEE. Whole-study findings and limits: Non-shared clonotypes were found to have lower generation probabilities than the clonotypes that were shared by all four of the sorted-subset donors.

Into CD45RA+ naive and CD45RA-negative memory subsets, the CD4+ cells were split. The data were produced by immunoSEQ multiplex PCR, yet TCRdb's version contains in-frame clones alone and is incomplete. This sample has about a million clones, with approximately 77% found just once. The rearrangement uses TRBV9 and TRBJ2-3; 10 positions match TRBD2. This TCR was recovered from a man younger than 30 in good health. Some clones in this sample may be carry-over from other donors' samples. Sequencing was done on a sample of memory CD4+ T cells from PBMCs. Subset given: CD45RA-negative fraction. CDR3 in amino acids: CASSPLAGSTDTQYF. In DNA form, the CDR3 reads TGTGCCAGCAGCCCACTAGCGGGATCCACAGATACGCAGTATTTT.